These 4 T cell receptor beta chains originate from one sample sequenced in a study of T cells in Graves' hyperthyroidism and ophthalmopathy. Amplification yielded TCR beta CDR3 regions, with RNA transcripts as the source. The HTBI set primed first-round TCR CDR3 RT-PCR. A single record per CDR3 protein comes from TCRdb applying MiXCR to the multiplex PCR reads. Among approximately 490,000 distinct CDR3 sequences listed, less than 25% were seen once. Input material: blood. The receptors here all came from a woman in her seventies with Graves' ophthalmopathy.

J is TRBJ1-4 and V is TRBV5-1; maybe TRBD1 (6 bases). CDR1 and CDR2 from the germline V gene are SGHRS and YFSETQ. With 4 bases removed from V and 8 bases from J, the gap between germline ends came to 15 bases. This CDR3 region has 14 residues. This CDR3 is CASSITGLREKLFF. The CDR3 DNA is TGCGCCAGCAGCATAACAGGGTTACGGGAAAAACTGTTTTTT.

V and J are TRBV7-9 and TRBJ2-3; 9 bases line up with TRBD2. With 5 bases clipped from V and 0 bases from J, the junction kept 15 bases outside the gene matches. Germline CDR1 is SEHNR and CDR2 is FQNEAQ (reference sequence). This CDR3 spans 19 amino acids. CDR3 loop: CASSPDFAGGGSSTDTQYF. As DNA, the CDR3 is TGTGCCAGCAGCCCCGATTTCGCGGGAGGGGGGTCTAGCACAGATACGCAGTATTTT.

This clonotype was detected many times. This chain links TRBV6-5 with TRBJ2-5, with a weak D call TRBD2 (5 bases). Trimming removed 4 bases at V and 0 bases at J, with 15 bases between. The germline gives CDR1 MNHEY, CDR2 SVGAGI. The CDR3 consists of 16 residues. In DNA form, the CDR3 reads TGTGCCAGCAGTTCCCAAGGACGGAGGTACCAAGAGACCCAGTACTTC. This sequence encodes CASSSQGRRYQETQYF.

About this clonotype: This sequence may be a read error, since a much larger clone differs from it by one base. The chain recombines TRBV2 with TRBJ1-5; D is uncertain. Germline loops: CDR1 SNHLY, CDR2 FYNNEI. This CDR3 spans 16 amino acids. The CDR3 DNA reads as TGTGCCGGCAGCGCGCTGGTAGGGCATAGCAATCAGCCCCAGCATTTT. Translating gives CAGSALVGHSNQPQHF. The full variable domain, rest sourced from reference TRBV2 and TRBJ1-5, is EPEVTQTPSHQVTQMGQEVILRCVPISNHLYFYWYRQILGQKVEFLVSFYNNEISEKSEIFDDQFSVERPDGSNFTLKIRSTKLEDSAMYFCAGSALVGHSNQPQHFGDGTRLSIL.